This passage covers 3 T cell receptor beta chains from one sample sequenced in a study of CD8+ T cells in alopecia areata. Treatment meaning: oral pan-JAK inhibitor, 5-10 mg twice daily. RNA extraction and reverse transcription yielded cDNA as sequencing template. Only in-frame clones appear in the TCRdb table, and some are missing; sequencing was by immunoSEQ multiplex PCR. Of about 120,000 clones listed, roughly three fifths are singletons. The specimen was CD8+ T cells sorted from blood, collected at week 24, from a patient treated with tofacitinib. The receptors originated from a human donor with alopecia areata.

The V call is TRBV5-6, the J call TRBJ2-1, with D perhaps matching TRBD1 (6 bases). Trimming pared 3 bases from V and 10 bases from J, leaving 8 bases between. Germline CDR1 reads SGHDT; CDR2 reads YYEEEE. The CDR3 consists of 11 residues. Here the CDR3 reads CASSWTEEQFF. Here the CDR3 DNA reads TGTGCCAGCAGCTGGACAGAAGAGCAGTTCTTC. Variable domain in full (rest from reference TRBV5-6 and TRBJ2-1): DAGVTQSPTHLIKTRGQQVTLRCSPKSGHDTVSWYQQALGQGPQFIFQYYEEEERQRGNFPDRFSGHQFPNYSSELNVNALLLGDSALYLCASSWTEEQFFGPGTRLTVL.

This chain joins TRBV27 and TRBJ2-5; D is uncertain. The DNA end favors TRBJ2-7, so the J call may be wrong. CDR1 and CDR2 (germline): MNHEY, SMNVEV (reference sequence). The CDR3 runs to 12 residues. CDR3 in amino acids: CASSSHSYEQYF. CDR3 coding DNA: TGTGCCAGCAGTTCCCACAGCTACGAGCAGTACTTC.

The chain recombines TRBV29-1 with TRBJ1-1, with a weak D call TRBD1 (6 bases). Per the germline V gene, CDR1 is SQVTM and CDR2 is ANQGSEA. V was clipped by 5 bases and J by 5 bases, with 9 bases between them. The CDR3 extends over 11 amino acids. CDR3 bases: TGCAGCGTTCTACAGGGAACTGAAGCTTTCTTT. It codes for CSVLQGTEAFF.